This entry lists 9 T cell receptor beta chains sequenced from one sample in a study of regulatory T cells in long-lasting Graves disease. Assembly of TCR beta libraries relied on iRepertoire HTBI primers together with Arm-PCR of CDR3 regions. TCRdb fed the multiplex PCR reads into MiXCR, producing one record per CDR3 protein. This table has hundreds of thousands of distinct CDR3 sequences, around 20% appearing once. Time point noted: persistent/refractory GD, antithyroid drugs over 5 years with positive TRAb. Making the TCR library involved RNA that had been extracted from PBMCs. The input for sequencing was peripheral blood mononuclear cells (PBMCs), taken when the disease was refractory, from a patient treated with antithyroid drugs. These receptors all stem from a female donor with Graves disease.

The chain couples TRBV6-2 or TRBV6-3 to TRBJ2-5, with 7 bases fitting TRBD1. After removal of 6 bases from V and 4 bases from J, the junction contained 5 bases not matched to a gene. CDR1 and CDR2 from the germline V gene are MNHEY and SVGEGT. The CDR3 is 13 residues long. CDR3 sequence (DNA): TGTGCCAGCAGCTTGAGGGACAGAGAGACCCAGTACTTC. This encodes CASSLRDRETQYF.

The chain is built from TRBV4-1 and TRBJ2-2; no clear D. The CDR3 is 14 residues long. CDR1 MGHRA and CDR2 YSYEKL come from the germline V gene. The V and J ends lost 0 bases and 7 bases respectively, with 9 bases between them. CDR3 DNA sequence: TGCGCCAGCAGCCAAGACGGCGCGGTCGGGGAGCTGTTTTTT. It yields the protein CASSQDGAVGELFF.

This chain links TRBV14 with TRBJ2-2; no clear D gene. Per the germline V gene, CDR1 is SGHDN and CDR2 is FVKESK. V was clipped by 0 bases and J by 6 bases, with 11 bases between them. The CDR3 spans 15 residues. The CDR3 DNA reads TGTGCCAGCAGCCAAGATCTTGGTCGCCCCGGGGAGCTGTTTTTT. It is translated as CASSQDLGRPGELFF.

This chain connects TRBV6-1 to TRBJ1-3; D is ambiguous. CDR3 length: 13 amino acids. The V gene lost 8 bases and the J gene lost 0 bases, with 8 bases spanning the gap. The germline V gene encodes CDR1 MNHNS and CDR2 SASEGT. The CDR3 DNA reads TGTGCCAGCCGTCAAGACTCTGGAAACACCATATATTTT. Protein sequence: CASRQDSGNTIYF.

Many counts were recorded for this clonotype. The chain recombines TRBV28 with TRBJ1-2; 7 bases agree with TRBD1. This CDR3 has 12 residues. Looked up from germline, CDR1 is MDHEN and CDR2 is SYDVKM. This chain's CDR3 is CASRQGGYGYTF. CDR3 nucleotides: TGTGCTTCAAGACAGGGTGGTTATGGCTACACCTTC.

CDR3 loop: CASRPTTSGNTIYF. In nucleotides, the CDR3 is TGTGCCAGCAGACCCACAACGAGCGGAAACACCATATATTTT. The chain is built from TRBV6-1 and TRBJ1-3, with unresolved D. The CDR3 spans 14 residues. V was trimmed by 6 bases and J by 4 bases, leaving 13 bases between them. Germline CDR1 and CDR2: MNHNS and SASEGT.

Many counts were recorded for this clonotype. The chain has TRBV6-1 and TRBJ1-2; D perhaps matches TRBD1 (5 bases). The CDR3 extends over 13 amino acids. Germline V gene sequence: CDR1 MNHNS, CDR2 SASEGT. V dropped 6 bases and J dropped 2 bases, with 10 bases sitting between them. CDR3 protein: CASSQSGNYGYTF. The CDR3 DNA is TGTGCCAGCAGCCAATCAGGGAACTATGGCTACACCTTC.

This chain connects TRBV20-1 to TRBJ1-4, with 7 bases aligning to TRBD1. Germline CDR1 is DFQATT and CDR2 is SNEGSKA (reference sequence). The V and J ends lost 3 bases and 5 bases, in that order; junction bases with no gene match: 6. This CDR3 has 14 amino acids. The CDR3 reads CSASGRGLNEKLFF. As DNA, the CDR3 is TGCAGTGCTAGCGGGAGGGGGCTAAATGAAAAACTGTTTTTT.

This clonotype was counted ten times or more. The chain recombines TRBV10-3 with TRBJ1-2; 10 nucleotides match TRBD1. This CDR3 is 15 amino acids long. The ends lost 4 bases at V and 4 bases at J; junction bases unmatched: 6. Germline V gene sequence: CDR1 ENHRY, CDR2 SYGVKD. The CDR3 bases are TGTGCCATCAGTGGGGGACAGGGGAATGCCTATGGCTACACCTTC. Its translation: CAISGGQGNAYGYTF.